A selection of T cell receptor beta chains follows, all from one sample in a study of blood T cell repertoires in COVID-19. Sequenced by immunoSEQ multiplex PCR; TCRdb stores in-frame clones only, minus some. Of fewer than 250,000 clones listed, approximately 90% are singletons. The sequenced material came from peripheral blood. These receptors came from a man aged 65-85 years with acute or convalescent COVID-19. Both conserved end residues are part of each CDR3. The D gene is left open where the match is weak. Size values are once, few and many counts, or a class for expanded clones, and some rows have none.

d_call: -; j_call: TRBJ1-1; clone_size: once; v_call: TRBV30; cdr3_nt: TGTGCCTGGAGTGTACAGGGGAACACTGAAGCTTTCTTT; cdr3_aa: CAWSVQGNTEAFF
d_call: -; j_call: TRBJ2-3; clone_size: -; v_call: TRBV25-1; cdr3_nt: TGTGCCAGCAGTGAAGGAGATAGGGGTTCGCAGTATTTT; cdr3_aa: CASSEGDRGSQYF
d_call: -; j_call: TRBJ2-7; clone_size: -; v_call: TRBV7-2; cdr3_nt: TGTGCCAGCAGCCAGGACCGGGACTCTATTGGGGAGCAGTACTTC; cdr3_aa: CASSQDRDSIGEQYF
d_call: -; j_call: TRBJ2-2; clone_size: -; v_call: TRBV15; cdr3_nt: TGTGCCACCAGGCTGGGGGGTTCGAACACCGGGGAGCTGTTTTTT; cdr3_aa: CATRLGGSNTGELFF
d_call: TRBD1; j_call: TRBJ2-1; clone_size: -; v_call: TRBV5-3; cdr3_nt: TGTGCCAGAAGCCCGGGGTCGGGGACAGACCCTCTTAATGAGCAGTTCTTC; cdr3_aa: CARSPGSGTDPLNEQFF
d_call: TRBD2; j_call: TRBJ2-7; clone_size: many; v_call: TRBV5-1; cdr3_nt: TGCGCCAGCAGCAGAGGTCTAGCGGGAGAAGGTCACGAGCAGTACTTC; cdr3_aa: CASSRGLAGEGHEQYF
d_call: -; j_call: TRBJ1-1; clone_size: -; v_call: TRBV19; cdr3_nt: TGTGCCAGTATGGAAGAAGGACAGCTTGAAGCTTTCTTT; cdr3_aa: CASMEEGQLEAFF
d_call: -; j_call: TRBJ2-5; clone_size: -; v_call: TRBV3-1/TRBV3-2; cdr3_nt: TGTGCCAGCAGCGAGCGGTACCAAGAGACCCAGTACTTC; cdr3_aa: CASSERYQETQYF
d_call: -; j_call: TRBJ2-7; clone_size: once; v_call: TRBV7-2; cdr3_nt: TGTGCCAGCAGCTTCCAGTATTACTCGACAGGGAGGAGCACCTACGAGCAGTACTTC; cdr3_aa: CASSFQYYSTGRSTYEQYF
d_call: TRBD1; j_call: TRBJ2-7; clone_size: -; v_call: TRBV18; cdr3_nt: TGTGCCAGCTCACCAATGACAGGGTACGACGAGCAGTACTTC; cdr3_aa: CASSPMTGYDEQYF
d_call: -; j_call: TRBJ2-2; clone_size: -; v_call: TRBV6-5; cdr3_nt: TGTGCCAGCAGTCAGGGTTCCGGGGAGCTGTTTTTT; cdr3_aa: CASSQGSGELFF
d_call: -; j_call: TRBJ1-3; clone_size: -; v_call: TRBV10-3; cdr3_nt: TGTGCCATCAGATCAAGGGACAACTCTGGAAACACCATATATTTT; cdr3_aa: CAIRSRDNSGNTIYF
d_call: -; j_call: TRBJ1-1; clone_size: -; v_call: TRBV12-3/TRBV12-4; cdr3_nt: TGTGCCAGCAGTTTATGGGAAGGGAGTGGGGCTTTCTTT; cdr3_aa: CASSLWEGSGAFF
d_call: TRBD2; j_call: TRBJ2-1; clone_size: -; v_call: TRBV5-1; cdr3_nt: TGCGCCAGCAGCCCTGGACTAGCGGGAAGCAATGAGCAGTTCTTC; cdr3_aa: CASSPGLAGSNEQFF
d_call: TRBD1; j_call: TRBJ1-2; clone_size: -; v_call: TRBV7-9; cdr3_nt: TGTGCCAGCAGCTTATGGGCAGGGGGCGGATTGGATGGCTACACCTTC; cdr3_aa: CASSLWAGGGLDGYTF
d_call: -; j_call: TRBJ2-7; clone_size: -; v_call: TRBV4-3; cdr3_nt: TGCGCCAGCAGCCAAGATGCAAAGGGCGGGTCCTACGAGCAGTACTTC; cdr3_aa: CASSQDAKGGSYEQYF
d_call: TRBD2; j_call: TRBJ2-7; clone_size: -; v_call: TRBV15; cdr3_nt: TGTGCCACCAGCACAGCGGGGACCTACGAGCAGTACTTC; cdr3_aa: CATSTAGTYEQYF
d_call: TRBD2; j_call: TRBJ2-7; clone_size: -; v_call: TRBV7-9; cdr3_nt: TGTGCCAGCGGCCTAGCGGGAGGGCCGTGGGAGCAGTACTTC; cdr3_aa: CASGLAGGPWEQYF
d_call: TRBD1; j_call: TRBJ2-7; clone_size: -; v_call: TRBV29-1; cdr3_nt: TGCAGCGTTGAAAAGGGGAGACAGGGCTCCTACGAGCAGTACTTC; cdr3_aa: CSVEKGRQGSYEQYF
d_call: -; j_call: TRBJ1-2; clone_size: few; v_call: TRBV29-1; cdr3_nt: TGCAGCGTCGCAGGGTCTAACTATGGCTACACCTTC; cdr3_aa: CSVAGSNYGYTF
d_call: TRBD1; j_call: TRBJ1-2; clone_size: -; v_call: TRBV7-8; cdr3_nt: TGTGCCAGCAGCTTAGGAACCGGGACAGGGGGCGGCTATGGCTACACCTTC; cdr3_aa: CASSLGTGTGGGYGYTF
d_call: TRBD2; j_call: TRBJ2-2; clone_size: -; v_call: TRBV9; cdr3_nt: TGTGCCAGCAGCCCAAGCGGGATCTGGGGCACCGGGGAGCTGTTTTTT; cdr3_aa: CASSPSGIWGTGELFF
d_call: -; j_call: TRBJ1-1; clone_size: -; v_call: TRBV10-3; cdr3_nt: TGTGCCATCAGTGAGTCGGCAGGGGTCGGGAACACTGAAGCTTTCTTT; cdr3_aa: CAISESAGVGNTEAFF
d_call: -; j_call: TRBJ1-3; clone_size: -; v_call: TRBV19; cdr3_nt: TGTGCCACCGTCTCTGGAAACACCATATATTTT; cdr3_aa: CATVSGNTIYF
d_call: TRBD1; j_call: TRBJ1-2; clone_size: -; v_call: TRBV20-1; cdr3_nt: TGCAGTGCTAGTCAAGGACAGGGGGTCAACTATGGCTACACCTTC; cdr3_aa: CSASQGQGVNYGYTF
d_call: TRBD1; j_call: TRBJ1-1; clone_size: -; v_call: TRBV7-2; cdr3_nt: TGTGCCAGCAGAGACAGGGGATTCAACACTGAAGCTTTCTTT; cdr3_aa: CASRDRGFNTEAFF
d_call: -; j_call: TRBJ1-1; clone_size: -; v_call: TRBV4-3; cdr3_nt: TGCGCCAGCAGCCAAGCCCCTGGGGGGGCCGGGAACACTGAAGCTTTCTTT; cdr3_aa: CASSQAPGGAGNTEAFF
d_call: -; j_call: TRBJ2-2; clone_size: -; v_call: TRBV5-4; cdr3_nt: TGTGCCAGCAGCTTGGCGGGAAGCACCGGGGAGCTGTTTTTT; cdr3_aa: CASSLAGSTGELFF
d_call: -; j_call: TRBJ1-2; clone_size: -; v_call: TRBV20-1; cdr3_nt: TGCAGTGCTAGACAGGAATATGGCTACACCTTC; cdr3_aa: CSARQEYGYTF
d_call: -; j_call: TRBJ2-2; clone_size: -; v_call: TRBV6-6; cdr3_nt: TGTGCCAGCAAGGACTCGAACACCGGGGAGCTGTTTTTT; cdr3_aa: CASKDSNTGELFF
d_call: TRBD2; j_call: TRBJ2-7; clone_size: -; v_call: TRBV3-1/TRBV3-2; cdr3_nt: TGTGCCAGCAGCCCAAAAGCTAGCGGGAGGGCGCGGGAGCAGTACTTC; cdr3_aa: CASSPKASGRAREQYF
d_call: -; j_call: TRBJ1-1; clone_size: -; v_call: TRBV19; cdr3_nt: TGTGCCAGTAGTATAGCAGGGGACCCTGAAGCTTTCTTT; cdr3_aa: CASSIAGDPEAFF
d_call: -; j_call: TRBJ2-7; clone_size: -; v_call: TRBV4-1; cdr3_nt: TGCGCCAGCAGCCAGTCCTCGGCCCAGGGATACGAGCAGTACTTC; cdr3_aa: CASSQSSAQGYEQYF
d_call: TRBD1; j_call: TRBJ2-7; clone_size: -; v_call: TRBV27; cdr3_nt: TGTGCCAGCAGTTTAAATGGACAGGCATCCTACGAGCAGTACTTC; cdr3_aa: CASSLNGQASYEQYF
d_call: -; j_call: TRBJ1-2; clone_size: -; v_call: TRBV5-4; cdr3_nt: TGTGCCAGCAGCTCGGGGGATGGCTACACCTTC; cdr3_aa: CASSSGDGYTF
d_call: TRBD1; j_call: TRBJ1-1; clone_size: -; v_call: TRBV18; cdr3_nt: TGTGCCAGCTCACTCCAGGGACGGGGGACAGGGGGCACTGAAGCTTTCTTT; cdr3_aa: CASSLQGRGTGGTEAFF
d_call: TRBD1; j_call: TRBJ1-2; clone_size: -; v_call: TRBV28; cdr3_nt: TGTGCCAGCAGTTTTTCTACAGGGGGTTTCGGTGGCTACACCTTC; cdr3_aa: CASSFSTGGFGGYTF